The rows below give T cell receptor beta chains drawn from one sample of a study of shared clonotypes between healthy human individuals. Repertoires were generated with immunoSEQ multiplex PCR, while TCRdb's copy carries only in-frame clones and drops some. The top ten hold roughly 24% of the sample, which has 90,000 to 150,000 clones, around 68% seen once. The sample was memory CD8+ T cells sorted from blood. The receptors stem from a woman aged 30 to 39 in good health. Both conserved end residues are part of each CDR3.

v_call	j_call	cdr3_length	cdr3_aa
TRBV27	TRBJ1-3	13	CASSSRSGNTIYF
TRBV30	TRBJ2-7	13	CAWSVSLAYEQYF
TRBV9	TRBJ2-2	12	CASGQTPGELFF
TRBV27	TRBJ1-2	13	CASSLWGGDGYTF
TRBV7-9	TRBJ2-7	14	CASSPGQGIDEQYF
TRBV11-2	TRBJ2-1	17	CASSLDASGGAWGEQFF
TRBV9	TRBJ1-5	13	CASSVGSYQPQHF
TRBV30	TRBJ1-1	13	CAWRAQLNTEAFF
TRBV15	TRBJ2-3	16	CATSRGSQGNTDTQYF
TRBV25-1	TRBJ2-2	14	CASIETGGPRELFF
TRBV6-1	TRBJ2-5	15	CASSRLAGEGETQYF
TRBV5-6	TRBJ2-7	14	CASSLLAGLGEQYF
TRBV18	TRBJ1-5	14	CASSPAGAGQPQHF
TRBV5-1	TRBJ2-7	13	CASSYRGGYEQYF
TRBV25-1	TRBJ1-4	16	CASSGRTGEGSEKLFF
TRBV7-2	TRBJ2-1	17	CASSLLGLALKYNEQFF
TRBV6-4	TRBJ2-1	18	CASSEWGLAGRFYNEQFF
TRBV29-1	TRBJ2-1	15	CSVEDRSGGGNEQFF
TRBV25-1	.	16	CASSELDTGGGDEQYF
TRBV4-1	TRBJ2-3	14	CASSLHRGPDTQYF
TRBV7-9	TRBJ2-7	15	CASSQSTGGYKEQYF
TRBV6-5	TRBJ1-2	15	CASSYSRGGADGYTF
TRBV29-1	TRBJ2-1	13	CSVRGQGDNEQFF
TRBV27	TRBJ2-7	14	CASSLSGSLYEQYF
TRBV6-1	TRBJ2-5	13	CASTGLAGETQYF
TRBV6-1	TRBJ2-7	14	CASSDGGRVYEQYF
TRBV28	TRBJ1-3	19	CASSLRVWGGFDSGNTIYF
TRBV27	TRBJ2-7	15	CASRGVGTGRYEQYF
TRBV25-1	TRBJ2-2	17	CASSESPQTRQYGELFF
TRBV7-7	TRBJ2-2	15	CASSLGQGNTGELFF
TRBV15	TRBJ2-6	16	CATSRDRGSGANVLTF
TRBV10-1	TRBJ1-2	13	CASSPDPNYGYTF
TRBV29-1	TRBJ1-1	16	CSVASPGGQVNTEAFF
TRBV6-1	TRBJ2-5	15	CASSDMGGSQETQYF
TRBV10-3	TRBJ2-7	12	CAIAPGEHEQYF
TRBV18	TRBJ2-7	19	CASSPGLGTSGLPSYEQYF
TRBV6-1	TRBJ1-5	12	CASRQSNQPQHF
TRBV5-8	TRBJ1-1	16	CASSTIRDYSNTEAFF
TRBV15	TRBJ2-2	14	CATSRESGSGELFF
TRBV7-9	TRBJ2-1	16	CASSPRGGSSYNEQFF
TRBV6-5	TRBJ2-7	14	CASSRGTVSYEQYF
TRBV15	TRBJ2-3	15	CATSNRRTGPDTQYF
TRBV27	TRBJ1-5	15	CASSLSRDPGQPQHF
TRBV7-9	TRBJ2-7	14	CASSPDRGLDEQYF
TRBV6-6	TRBJ2-5	14	CASSGGGFQETQYF